One and the same sample provided the 25 T cell receptor beta chains below, sequenced in a study of blood T cell repertoires in COVID-19. Libraries were prepared by immunoSEQ multiplex PCR; TCRdb keeps only in-frame clonotypes and omits some of them. The sample yields hundreds of thousands of clones, over 85% seen once. The sequenced sample consisted of PBMCs or T cells enriched from blood (not recorded which). Source of these receptors: a woman between 25 and 40 years old who had recovered from COVID-19.

This chain joins TRBV5-1 and TRBJ1-4; the D gene is possibly TRBD1 (5 bases). Germline CDR1 and CDR2: SGHRS and YFSETQ. The CDR3 runs 16 residues. The V and J ends lost 0 bases and 0 bases respectively, with 9 bases between them. CDR3 region: CASSLGRGSTNEKLFF. The CDR3 nucleotides read TGCGCCAGCAGCTTGGGGAGGGGATCAACTAATGAAAAACTGTTTTTT.

The chain recombines TRBV5-1 with TRBJ1-1; maybe TRBD1 (5 bases). The CDR3 is made up of 15 amino acids. The germline V and J ends were trimmed by 0 bases and 7 bases, with 16 bases remaining between them. Germline loops: CDR1 SGHRS, CDR2 YFSETQ. The chain's CDR3 is CASSLGGGKGDEAFF. In DNA, the CDR3 is TGCGCCAGCAGCTTGGGGGGCGGCAAAGGTGATGAAGCTTTCTTT.

The genes are TRBV3-1 (or the pseudogene TRBV3-2) and TRBJ2-5, with D hard to call. With 1 base removed from V and 0 bases from J, the gap between germline ends came to 6 bases. The germline gives CDR1 LGHDT, CDR2 YNNKEL (reference sequence). This CDR3 is 14 amino acids long. In DNA form, the CDR3 reads TGTGCCAGCAGCCAAGCGGTGCACCAAGAGACCCAGTACTTC. Protein product: CASSQAVHQETQYF.

In nucleotides, the CDR3 is TGTGCCAGCAGCTTTATCTCGGGACAGTATTCCTCCGGGCAGTTCTTC. Its protein is CASSFISGQYSSGQFF. V is TRBV7-9 and J is TRBJ2-1, with TRBD1 matching over 7 bases. V shed 3 bases, J shed 12 bases, and the junction held 17 bases outside the gene matches. CDR3 size: 16 residues. The V gene's germline CDR1 is SEHNR and CDR2 FQNEAQ (reference sequence). The full variable domain, its missing parts supplied by reference TRBV7-9 and TRBJ2-1, is DTGVSQNPRHKITKRGQNVTFRCDPISEHNRLYWYRQTLGQGPEFLTYFQNEAQLEKSRLLSDRFSAERPKGSFSTLEIQRTEQGDSAMYLCASSFISGQYSSGQFFGPGTRLTVL.

This chain connects TRBV6-5 to TRBJ1-2, with 9 positions matching TRBD1. The germline V gene encodes CDR1 MNHEY and CDR2 SVGAGI. The CDR3 loop spans 15 amino acids. V shed 4 bases and J 4 bases; nucleotides not matched to a gene: 7. Written as DNA, the CDR3 is TGTGCCAGCAGTTTAGGACAGGGGATCGGCTATGGCTACACCTTC. Protein product: CASSLGQGIGYGYTF.

The chain is built from TRBV9 and TRBJ2-3; TRBD2 matches at 8 bases. V lost 3 bases and J lost 5; bases outside the gene matches: 11. CDR1 is SGDLS, CDR2 YYNGEE, per germline. The CDR3 is 16 amino acids. CDR3 amino acids: CASSGGMSGSGDTQYF. The DNA for the CDR3 is TGTGCCAGCAGCGGGGGGATGAGCGGGAGCGGAGATACGCAGTATTTT. The full variable domain, rest sourced from reference TRBV9 and TRBJ2-3, is DSGVTQTPKHLITATGQRVTLRCSPRSGDLSVYWYQQSLDQGLQFLIQYYNGEERAKGNILERFSAQQFPDLHSELNLSSLELGDSALYFCASSGGMSGSGDTQYFGPGTRLTVL.

The chain carries TRBV9 and TRBJ2-7, with TRBD1 matching over 8 bases. The CDR3 has 12 residues. V shed 4 bases and J 5 bases; nucleotides not matched to a gene: 2. The germline V gene encodes CDR1 SGDLS and CDR2 YYNGEE. The CDR3 DNA reads TGTGCCAGCAGCCGACAGGGGAACGAGCAGTACTTC. It translates to CASSRQGNEQYF.

The V gene is TRBV4-2, the J gene TRBJ1-4; TRBD1 agrees at 7 bases. V trimming: 4 bases; J trimming: 4 bases; junction bases outside the gene matches: 6. The CDR3 runs 15 residues. Germline assignment: CDR1 LGHNA and CDR2 YNFKEQ. In DNA, the CDR3 is TGTGCCAGCAGCCGACAGGGCCGGAGTAATGAAAAACTGTTTTTT. Translating it yields CASSRQGRSNEKLFF.

The gene calls are TRBV7-9 and TRBJ2-7, with D tentatively TRBD1 (5 bases). The CDR3 has 13 amino acids. Germline loops: CDR1 SEHNR, CDR2 FQNEAQ (reference sequence). Trimming shortened V by 6 bases and J by 4 bases, and 13 bases separated the two germline ends. The CDR3 sequence is CASRLGDSYEQYF. The CDR3, as DNA: TGTGCCAGCAGGCTAGGGGATAGTTACGAGCAGTACTTC.

The V call is TRBV5-1, the J call TRBJ2-7; D gene ambiguous. The CDR3 has 12 residues. Germline lookup yields CDR1 SGHRS and CDR2 YFSETQ. Trimming left V 5 bases short and J 2 bases short, with 8 bases between. CDR3 coding DNA: TGCGCCAGCAGTGACCAGGCCTACGAGCAGTACTTC. It translates to CASSDQAYEQYF.

The V gene is TRBV18, the J gene TRBJ2-7, with 7 nucleotides matching TRBD1. This CDR3 region has 15 residues. CDR1 is KGHSH and CDR2 is LQKENI in the germline V gene. V dropped 4 bases and J dropped 2; count of bases not matched to a gene: 8. The CDR3 sequence: CASSLGQGDAYEQYF. In nucleotides, the CDR3 is TGTGCCAGCTCACTAGGTCAGGGGGACGCCTACGAGCAGTACTTC.

The chain couples TRBV5-1 to TRBJ2-3; 10 bases line up with TRBD2. Germline V lookup: CDR1 SGHRS, CDR2 YFSETQ. The CDR3 is made up of 17 amino acids. After removal of 5 bases from V and 0 bases from J, the junction contained 9 bases not matched to a gene. The CDR3 is CASSLSSGRRSTDTQYF. For the CDR3, the DNA is TGCGCCAGCAGTCTGTCTAGCGGGAGAAGGAGCACAGATACGCAGTATTTT.

The chain links TRBV27 to TRBJ2-1, with 7 bases fitting TRBD2. This CDR3 region has 17 residues. V gave up 2 bases and J gave up 1 base; unmatched junction bases: 8. Germline V gene sequence: CDR1 MNHEY, CDR2 SMNVEV (reference sequence). In DNA, the CDR3 is TGTGCCAGCAGTTTAGATGCGGGAGCGAGTTCCTACAATGAGCAGTTCTTC. This translates into CASSLDAGASSYNEQFF.

The V gene is TRBV4-1, the J gene TRBJ2-7; D remains unclear. Trimming shortened V by 1 base and J by 7 bases, and 8 bases separated the two germline ends. Germline CDR1 is MGHRA and CDR2 is YSYEKL. The CDR3 loop spans 12 amino acids. CDR3 amino acids: CASSQGLAEQYF. CDR3 sequence (DNA): TGCGCCAGCAGCCAAGGATTGGCTGAGCAGTACTTC.

The chain recombines TRBV6-5 with TRBJ2-7; weak D call: TRBD2 (7 bases). The CDR3 sequence is 13 residues long. CDR1 MNHEY and CDR2 SVGAGI come from the germline V gene. With 6 bases removed from V and 5 bases from J, the gap between germline ends came to 14 bases. In nucleotides, the CDR3 is TGTGCCAGCAGGGGGGGGCCGACTGACGAGCAGTACTTC. Protein product: CASRGGPTDEQYF.

In this sample, this clone turned up once. The V and J genes are TRBV4-1 and TRBJ2-7; D is uncertain. This CDR3 contains 13 residues. Trimming took 0 bases from V and 7 from J, leaving 10 bases between them. Germline lookup yields CDR1 MGHRA and CDR2 YSYEKL. Here the CDR3 reads CASSQDPLREQYF. As DNA, the CDR3 is TGCGCCAGCAGCCAAGACCCCCTCCGGGAGCAGTACTTC.

The gene calls are TRBV5-1 and TRBJ2-5, with TRBD1 matching 7 bases. This CDR3 has 14 amino acids. The germline V gene encodes CDR1 SGHRS and CDR2 YFSETQ. The trim removed 1 base at V and 4 bases at J, leaving 4 bases unmatched. The CDR3 reads CASSLRGGLETQYF. CDR3 DNA: TGCGCCAGCAGCTTGAGAGGGGGCTTAGAGACCCAGTACTTC.

This clone was observed at least ten times. The chain links TRBV19 to TRBJ2-5, with 7 nucleotides matching TRBD2. The CDR3 sequence is 17 residues long. J was trimmed by 2 bases and V by 3 bases; bases with no gene match: 12. The germline CDR1 and CDR2 sequences are LNHDA and SQIVND (reference sequence). Here the CDR3 reads CASSINWGGGIQETQYF. Here the CDR3 DNA reads TGTGCCAGTAGTATCAATTGGGGGGGAGGGATACAAGAGACCCAGTACTTC.

CDR3 protein: CATSPPLRDRGLYEQYF. The DNA for the CDR3 is TGTGCCACCAGCCCCCCCCTCCGGGACAGGGGACTCTACGAGCAGTACTTC. The rearrangement joins TRBV15 to TRBJ2-7; 10 nucleotides agree with TRBD1. The J segment lost 3 bases and the V segment lost 5 bases, leaving 13 bases of the junction unmatched. The CDR3 is 17 amino acids. Germline CDR1 reads LNHNV; CDR2 reads YYDKDF (reference sequence).

The chain carries TRBV7-9 and TRBJ1-2; D not certain. V was pared by 1 base and J by 6 bases, with 3 bases between. The CDR3 is made up of 11 amino acids. Germline V lookup: CDR1 SEHNR, CDR2 FQNEAQ (reference sequence). This CDR3 is CASSLGHGYTF. CDR3 in DNA: TGTGCCAGCAGCTTAGGGCATGGCTACACCTTC.

The J gene is TRBJ1-1, the V gene TRBV6-4; the D is unclear. Per the germline V gene, CDR1 is MRHNA and CDR2 is SNTAGT. V was shortened by 4 bases and J by 0 bases, with 12 bases between the two germline ends. The CDR3 has 15 residues. This CDR3 reads CASSVGSGMNTEAFF. CDR3 bases: TGTGCCAGCAGTGTTGGGTCGGGGATGAACACTGAAGCTTTCTTT.

The V call is TRBV11-3, the J call TRBJ2-2, with D possibly matching TRBD1 (7 bases). Trimming removed 5 bases from V and 8 bases from J, with 15 bases in between. This CDR3 comprises 14 residues. CDR1 is SGHNT, CDR2 YENEEA, per germline. In nucleotides, the CDR3 is TGTGCCAGCAGCGCCGACAGGGCGGGAGGGGAGCTGTTTTTT. Translation: CASSADRAGGELFF. Filled out from reference TRBV11-3 and TRBJ2-2, the complete variable domain reads EAGVVQSPRYKIIEKKQPVAFWCNPISGHNTLYWYLQNLGQGPELLIRYENEEAVDDSQLPKDRFSAERLKGVDSTLKIQPAELGDSAVYLCASSADRAGGELFFGEGSRLTVL.

The V and J genes are TRBV7-9 and TRBJ2-7, with TRBD1 identical over 10 bases. Losses at the gene ends were 5 bases for V and 5 bases for J; bases not matched to a gene: 9. The CDR3 is made up of 15 amino acids. Germline lookup yields CDR1 SEHNR and CDR2 FQNEAQ (reference sequence). In nucleotides, the CDR3 is TGTGCCAGCAGCCGCTCCGGGACAGGGGACCACGAGCAGTACTTC. Translated: CASSRSGTGDHEQYF. The full variable domain, its missing parts supplied by reference TRBV7-9 and TRBJ2-7, is DTGVSQNPRHKITKRGQNVTFRCDPISEHNRLYWYRQTLGQGPEFLTYFQNEAQLEKSRLLSDRFSAERPKGSFSTLEIQRTEQGDSAMYLCASSRSGTGDHEQYFGPGTRLTVT.

The chain carries TRBV5-1 and TRBJ2-1, with 9 positions matching TRBD2. V dropped 4 bases and J dropped 3; count of bases not matched to a gene: 2. Germline assignment: CDR1 SGHRS and CDR2 YFSETQ. The CDR3 has 14 amino acids. The CDR3 DNA follows: TGCGCCAGCAGCCTAGCGGGGTACTACAATGAGCAGTTCTTC. Its translation: CASSLAGYYNEQFF.

The chain is built from TRBV6-2 or TRBV6-3 and TRBJ1-2; TRBD1 agrees at 7 bases. The J segment lost 14 bases and the V segment lost 3 bases, leaving 9 bases of the junction unmatched. Germline V gene lookup returns CDR1 MNHEY and CDR2 SVGEGT. The CDR3 has 12 residues. The CDR3: CASSYKGQSRTF. CDR3 DNA: TGTGCCAGCAGTTATAAGGGACAGTCGAGGACCTTC.